These 32 T cell receptor beta chains were all obtained from the same sample, sequenced in a study of control samples from healthy donors and cancer patients. Assay used: immunoSEQ multiplex PCR; TCRdb lists only in-frame clones, some missing. The table records about 51,000 clones, 75% to 85% of them present only once. Sample: blood. The receptors come from a man between 65 and 85 years old in good health.

This clone is classed as medium-sized. J is TRBJ2-7 and V is TRBV29-1, with 9 positions matching TRBD1. Germline trimming cut 5 bases from V and 5 bases from J; bases unmatched to any gene: 4. Germline V gene data show CDR1 as SQVTM and CDR2 as ANQGSEA. The CDR3 contains 12 residues. CDR3 DNA sequence: TGCAGCGTTCGGACAGGGGACAACGAGCAGTACTTC. Translated, it gives CSVRTGDNEQYF.

In its sample, this clone was seen once. J is TRBJ1-2 and V is TRBV30, with TRBD1 identical over 7 bases. Germline loops: CDR1 GTSNPN, CDR2 SVGIG (reference sequence). This CDR3 contains 16 residues. V gave up 0 bases and J gave up 4 bases; unmatched junction bases: 11. For the CDR3, the DNA is TGTGCCTGGAGTGTATTCCCCGGGACAGTCCCCTATGGCTACACCTTC. Translation: CAWSVFPGTVPYGYTF.

The chain is built from TRBV11-3 and TRBJ1-1; 9 bases are shared with TRBD1. J gave up 14 bases and V 9 bases, and 10 bases lay outside the gene matches. Per germline, CDR1 SGHNT and CDR2 YENEEA. CDR3 length: 11 amino acids. CDR3 sequence: CASSTGGLRFF. Here the CDR3 DNA reads TGTGCCAGTTCTACAGGGGGCTTACGCTTCTTT.

V gene TRBV6-1 combines with J gene TRBJ1-2, with D uncertain. The CDR3 length is 16 residues. Trimming removed 2 bases from V and 6 bases from J, with 19 bases in between. Germline CDR1 MNHNS, CDR2 SASEGT. The CDR3 sequence: CASSERTELGRNGYTF. The CDR3 nucleotides read TGTGCCAGCAGTGAACGGACGGAGTTGGGAAGGAATGGCTACACCTTC.

J is TRBJ2-7 and V is TRBV3-1 (or the pseudogene TRBV3-2); no definite D call. Germline CDR1 is LGHDT and CDR2 is YNNKEL (reference sequence). V lost 0 bases, J lost 1 base, and 7 bases lay in between. The CDR3 contains 14 residues. CDR3 DNA sequence: TGTGCCAGCAGCCAAGACCCTATGTCCTACGAGCAGTACTTC. Amino acid sequence: CASSQDPMSYEQYF.

This clone has just a few counts. The chain recombines TRBV5-8 with TRBJ1-1; D possibly corresponds to TRBD1 (5 bases). The germline V and J ends were trimmed by 5 bases and 4 bases, with 15 bases remaining between them. The germline V gene has CDR1 SGHTS and CDR2 YDEGEE. CDR3 length: 14 residues. In DNA, the CDR3 is TGTGCCAGCAGAGCAGGGCGGTGGAGCACTGAAGCTTTCTTT. As protein: CASRAGRWSTEAFF.

This clone was counted between two and nine times. The chain combines TRBV5-1 with TRBJ2-3; D possibly corresponds to TRBD2 (5 bases). Trimming shortened V by 4 bases and J by 11 bases, and 11 bases separated the two germline ends. CDR3 length equals 11 residues. Germline CDR1 reads SGHRS; CDR2 reads YFSETQ. The CDR3 protein is CASSLRVEQYF. DNA of the CDR3: TGCGCCAGCAGCCTGAGGGTGGAGCAGTATTTT.

This chain uses TRBV9 with TRBJ2-5; tentatively, D is TRBD1 (7 bases). V lost 5 bases, J lost 0 bases, and 23 bases lay in between. Per the germline V gene, CDR1 is SGDLS and CDR2 is YYNGEE. This CDR3 has 18 residues. Here the CDR3 reads CASSGGGRKGGYQETQYF. In nucleotides, the CDR3 is TGTGCCAGCAGTGGAGGGGGCCGCAAAGGAGGGTACCAAGAGACCCAGTACTTC.

The rearrangement uses TRBV5-1 and TRBJ2-6; D is uncertain. Trimming removed 2 bases from V and 0 bases from J, with 6 bases in between. CDR3 size: 15 residues. Germline CDR1 and CDR2: SGHRS and YFSETQ. This chain's CDR3 is CASSFRPSGANVLTF. CDR3 DNA: TGCGCCAGCAGCTTTAGACCCTCTGGGGCCAACGTCCTGACTTTC.

CDR3 region: CASSPNRGDNEQFF. In DNA form, the CDR3 reads TGTGCCAGCAGCCCGAACAGGGGGGACAATGAGCAGTTCTTC. The gene calls are TRBV11-2 and TRBJ2-1, with 8 bases aligning to TRBD1. Germline values: CDR1 SGHAT, CDR2 FQNNGV. This CDR3 region has 14 residues. V shed 5 bases, J shed 5 bases, and the junction held 5 bases outside the gene matches.

This chain links TRBV30 with TRBJ1-2, with a possible D match to TRBD1 (5 bases). CDR3 length: 14 amino acids. Trimming left V 0 bases short and J 5 bases short, with 13 bases between. Germline-derived CDR1 and CDR2 are GTSNPN and SVGIG (reference sequence). The CDR3 is CAWSVPQGRYGYTF. CDR3 DNA sequence: TGTGCCTGGAGTGTACCTCAGGGTCGGTATGGCTACACCTTC. Looking up the rest from reference TRBV30 and TRBJ1-2 gives the full variable domain: SQTIHQWPATLVQPVGSPLSLECTVEGTSNPNLYWYRQAAGRGLQLLFYSVGIGQISSEVPQNLSASRPQDRQFILSSKKLLLSDSGFYLCAWSVPQGRYGYTFGSGTRLTVV.

The chain joins TRBV28 to TRBJ2-7, with D hard to call. Per germline, CDR1 MDHEN and CDR2 SYDVKM. This CDR3 region has 13 residues. The germline V and J ends were trimmed by 8 bases and 3 bases, with 14 bases remaining between them. The CDR3 nucleotides are TGTGCCAGCCGCCCCGGGTCAAACTACGAGCAGTACTTC. The encoded protein is CASRPGSNYEQYF.

The genes are TRBV11-2 and TRBJ1-3; 7 nucleotides line up with TRBD1. Germline V gene data show CDR1 as SGHAT and CDR2 as FQNNGV. CDR3 size: 16 residues. Losses at the gene ends were 1 base for V and 5 bases for J; bases not matched to a gene: 8. Here the CDR3 reads CASSLVLGQLRNTIYF. CDR3 nucleotides: TGTGCCAGCAGCTTAGTCCTGGGACAGTTGCGAAACACCATATATTTT.

The CDR3 here is CASSPNPGLAGASSYNEQFF. DNA of the CDR3: TGCGCCAGCAGCCCTAATCCGGGACTAGCGGGGGCCAGCTCCTACAATGAGCAGTTCTTC. This rearrangement joins TRBV5-1 to TRBJ2-1; 14 nucleotides align to TRBD2. Germline V gene sequence: CDR1 SGHRS, CDR2 YFSETQ. The CDR3 contains 20 residues. V lost 4 bases and J lost 0; bases outside the gene matches: 12.

This clone was seen only once. J is TRBJ2-5 and V is TRBV7-2, with TRBD2 matching 9 bases. The CDR3 loop spans 15 amino acids. Per the germline V gene, CDR1 is SGHTA and CDR2 is FQGNSA. After removal of 5 bases from V and 0 bases from J, the junction contained 4 bases not matched to a gene. Here the CDR3 DNA reads TGTGCCAGCAGCCGCGGGGGGGTATACCAAGAGACCCAGTACTTC. This gives the protein CASSRGGVYQETQYF. Full variable domain (rest looked up from reference TRBV7-2 and TRBJ2-5): GAGVSQSPSNKVTEKGKDVELRCDPISGHTALYWYRQSLGQGLEFLIYFQGNSAPDKSGLPSDRFSAERTGGSVSTLTIQRTQQEDSAVYLCASSRGGVYQETQYFGPGTRLLVL.

The CDR3 loop reads CASSDSGVQETQYF. CDR3 coding DNA: TGCGCCAGCAGCGACTCAGGGGTCCAGGAGACCCAGTACTTC. The rearrangement links TRBV5-1 to TRBJ2-5, with a weak D call TRBD1 (6 bases). Germline V gene data show CDR1 as SGHRS and CDR2 as YFSETQ. V lost 4 bases, J lost 5 bases, and 15 bases lay in between. The CDR3 is 14 residues long.

V usage is TRBV2 and J usage is TRBJ1-1; D may be TRBD1 (5 bases). Per germline, CDR1 SNHLY and CDR2 FYNNEI. The CDR3 length is 14 residues. V lost 4 bases and J lost 4, with 13 bases in between. CDR3 nucleotides: TGTGCCAGCAGTGTGGCAGGGTTGATCACTGAAGCTTTCTTT. The encoded protein is CASSVAGLITEAFF.

This clone was seen once. The rearrangement joins TRBV28 to TRBJ1-4; possibly TRBD1 for D (6 bases). Trimming cost V 6 bases and J 6 bases, with 11 bases left between them. The CDR3 covers 13 residues. In germline, CDR1 is MDHEN, CDR2 SYDVKM. This chain's CDR3 is CASRPGGYEKLFF. The CDR3 nucleotides read TGTGCCAGCAGACCTGGGGGCTATGAAAAACTGTTTTTT.

The chain links TRBV29-1 to TRBJ2-3, with D perhaps matching TRBD1 (5 bases). Germline V gene lookup returns CDR1 SQVTM and CDR2 ANQGSEA. The CDR3 totals 12 residues. Trimming took 4 bases from V and 4 from J, leaving 9 bases between them. The CDR3 reads CSVAQGSDTQYF. The CDR3 DNA is TGCAGCGTTGCCCAGGGCTCAGATACGCAGTATTTT.

This rearrangement joins TRBV6-1 to TRBJ1-5; tentative D call: TRBD1 (6 bases). The CDR3 spans 16 residues. The ends were cut back, 4 bases at V and 2 bases at J, with 15 bases in the middle. Germline CDR1 reads MNHNS; CDR2 reads SASEGT. CDR3 DNA: TGTGCCAGCAGTGGGTTAGGGGGTTTGGGCAATCAGCCCCAGCATTTT. Encoded protein: CASSGLGGLGNQPQHF.

The rearrangement uses TRBV3-1 (or the pseudogene TRBV3-2) and TRBJ2-5; D not certain. Germline V gives CDR1 LGHDT, CDR2 YNNKEL (reference sequence). This CDR3 is built from 15 residues. V gave up 3 bases and J gave up 4 bases, with 15 bases separating them. The CDR3 DNA follows: TGTGCCAGCAGCCATTCCCTTCCGGGCCCAGAGACCCAGTACTTC. This gives the protein CASSHSLPGPETQYF.

The CDR3 nucleotides are TGTGCCACCAAGACTAGCGGGATTCCCTACGAGCAGTACTTC. It translates to CATKTSGIPYEQYF. This chain connects TRBV3-1 (or the pseudogene TRBV3-2) to TRBJ2-7; 11 bases fit TRBD2. V dropped 10 bases and J dropped 2; count of bases not matched to a gene: 7. This CDR3 has 14 residues. Germline V lookup: CDR1 LGHDT, CDR2 YNNKEL (reference sequence).

The chain has TRBV4-2 and TRBJ2-5; 13 nucleotides line up with TRBD2. J lost 2 bases, V lost 1 base, and 1 base had no gene match. The CDR3 sequence is 16 residues long. Germline V CDR1 and CDR2: LGHNA, YNFKEQ. The CDR3 DNA reads TGTGCCAGCAGCCAAGGACTAGCGGGGGGTCAAGAGACCCAGTACTTC. It codes for CASSQGLAGGQETQYF.

The chain links TRBV5-1 to TRBJ1-2; TRBD1 matches 10 bases. J was trimmed by 6 bases and V by 7 bases; bases with no gene match: 6. The CDR3 consists of 13 residues. The germline V gene encodes CDR1 SGHRS and CDR2 YFSETQ. CDR3 protein: CASGPGQGNGYTF. CDR3 DNA sequence: TGCGCCAGCGGACCGGGACAGGGGAATGGCTACACCTTC. Full variable domain (remainder filled in from reference TRBV5-1 and TRBJ1-2): KAGVTQTPRYLIKTRGQQVTLSCSPISGHRSVSWYQQTPGQGLQFLFEYFSETQRNKGNFPGRFSGRQFSNSRSEMNVSTLELGDSALYLCASGPGQGNGYTFGSGTRLTVV.

As concerns this clone: The junction does not match germline at one end; this may be a read error. This chain links TRBV7-9 with TRBJ2-1, with a possible D match to TRBD2 (7 bases). This CDR3 comprises 17 residues. Germline CDR1 SEHNR, CDR2 FQNEAQ (reference sequence). The CDR3 protein is CASSLGGAGSSYNEQFF. CDR3 nucleotides: TGCGCCAGCAGCTTAGGGGGGGCAGGGAGCTCCTACAATGAGCAGTTCTTC.

V and J are TRBV6-5 and TRBJ1-3, with D unclear. V lost 7 bases and J lost 2, with 15 bases in between. Per the germline V gene, CDR1 is MNHEY and CDR2 is SVGAGI. The CDR3 has 15 residues. In nucleotides, the CDR3 is TGTGCCAGCACCTTAGCGAGCCCGGCTGGAAACACCATATATTTT. It encodes CASTLASPAGNTIYF.

This chain uses TRBV28 with TRBJ1-2; D gene unclear. The germline V gene encodes CDR1 MDHEN and CDR2 SYDVKM. Trimming left V 6 bases short and J 11 bases short, with 16 bases between. CDR3 length: 12 residues. The CDR3 is CASSTPRRFYTF. CDR3 nucleotides: TGTGCCAGCAGCACGCCTCGGAGATTTTACACCTTC.

This clone was counted once. This chain joins TRBV5-1 and TRBJ2-7; a weak D match, TRBD1 (5 bases). The CDR3 is 13 amino acids. Germline V gene sequence: CDR1 SGHRS, CDR2 YFSETQ. Trimming removed 2 bases at V and 1 base at J, with 7 bases between. CDR3 in amino acids: CASSFDRSYEQYF. For the CDR3, the DNA is TGCGCCAGCAGCTTTGACAGATCCTACGAGCAGTACTTC.

CDR3 DNA: TGTGCCAGCAGTTGGCAATTTTCACCCCTCCACTTT. It translates to CASSWQFSPLHF. J is TRBJ1-6 and V is TRBV28; D is unclear. Germline CDR1 and CDR2: MDHEN and SYDVKM. The CDR3 sequence is 12 residues long. The ends were cut back, 4 bases at V and 9 bases at J, with 7 bases in the middle.

The V call is TRBV7-3, the J call TRBJ2-7, with 9 positions matching TRBD1. V was pared by 2 bases and J by 0 bases, with 14 bases of the junction left unmatched. Germline loops: CDR1 SGHTA, CDR2 FQGTGA. The length of the CDR3 is 19 residues. For the CDR3, the DNA is TGTGCCAGCAGCTTATACCCCCCCCGGGGACAGGGTAACTCCTACGAGCAGTACTTC. It specifies CASSLYPPRGQGNSYEQYF.

This clone was picked up one time. The rearrangement uses TRBV20-1 and TRBJ1-1; D uncertain. CDR1 and CDR2 from the germline V gene are DFQATT and SNEGSKA (reference sequence). CDR3 length equals 11 residues. Trimming removed 6 bases at V and 6 bases at J, with 11 bases between. For the CDR3, the DNA is TGCAGTGCCATATTGGGCTCTGAAGCTTTCTTT. It codes for CSAILGSEAFF.

The chain is built from TRBV5-1 and TRBJ1-2; maybe TRBD1 (5 bases). Trimming took 2 bases from V and 0 from J, leaving 14 bases between them. Germline V lookup: CDR1 SGHRS, CDR2 YFSETQ. The CDR3 is 16 residues long. As DNA, the CDR3 is TGCGCCAGCAGCTTTTTAGACGGGGGGACTAACTATGGCTACACCTTC. Translated, it gives CASSFLDGGTNYGYTF.